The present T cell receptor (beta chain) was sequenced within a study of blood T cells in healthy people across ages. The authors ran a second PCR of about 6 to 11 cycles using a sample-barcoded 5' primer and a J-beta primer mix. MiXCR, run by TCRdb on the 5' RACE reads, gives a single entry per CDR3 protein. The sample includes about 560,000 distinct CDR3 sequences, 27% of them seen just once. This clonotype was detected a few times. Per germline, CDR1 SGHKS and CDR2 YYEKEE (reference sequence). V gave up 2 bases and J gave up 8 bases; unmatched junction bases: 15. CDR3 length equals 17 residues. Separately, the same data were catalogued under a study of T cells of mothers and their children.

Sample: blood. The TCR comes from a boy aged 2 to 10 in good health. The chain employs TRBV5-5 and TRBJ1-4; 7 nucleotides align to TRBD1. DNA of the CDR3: TGTGCCAGCAGCTTTACAGGGGTGGTCCCATTAGGCGAAAAACTGTTTTTT. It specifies CASSFTGVVPLGEKLFF. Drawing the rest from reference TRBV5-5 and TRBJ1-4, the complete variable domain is DAGVTQSPTHLIKTRGQQVTLRCSPISGHKSVSWYQQVLGQGPQFIFQYYEKEERGRGNFPDRFSARQFPNYSSELNVNALLLGDSALYLCASSFTGVVPLGEKLFFGSGTQLSVL.